Listed below are T cell receptor beta chains from one sample, sequenced in a study of blood T cell repertoires in COVID-19. The repertoire was sequenced with immunoSEQ multiplex PCR; TCRdb's copy has only in-frame clones and lacks some. The sample lists about 150,000 clones, about 80% occurring once. Sample: peripheral blood. All receptors come from a man between 60 and 70 years old with acute or convalescent COVID-19. Each CDR3 is given with its conserved first and last residue. Fields, in order: V gene, J gene, CDR3 protein.

v_gene: TRBV4-3; j_gene: TRBJ2-1; CDR3aa: CASSQGTSGPKEKFF
v_gene: TRBV15; j_gene: TRBJ2-7; CDR3aa: CATSINLVYEQYF
v_gene: TRBV29-1; j_gene: TRBJ2-7; CDR3aa: CSVDGEAYEQYF
v_gene: TRBV7-3; j_gene: TRBJ2-2; CDR3aa: CASSFRGGDTGELFF
v_gene: TRBV23-1; j_gene: TRBJ2-1; CDR3aa: CARRKAARDNEQFF
v_gene: TRBV21-1; j_gene: TRBJ1-3; CDR3aa: CASSRDRGPHSSGNTIYF
v_gene: TRBV19; j_gene: TRBJ2-7; CDR3aa: CASRRQESSYEQYF
v_gene: TRBV7-9; j_gene: TRBJ2-7; CDR3aa: CASRDRLSYEQYF
v_gene: TRBV6-6; j_gene: TRBJ1-3; CDR3aa: CASSLRVPSGNTIYF
v_gene: TRBV11-2; j_gene: TRBJ1-3; CDR3aa: CASSVQGSGSGNTIYF
v_gene: TRBV7-3; j_gene: TRBJ2-3; CDR3aa: CASSFGTVLDTQYF
v_gene: TRBV30; j_gene: TRBJ2-7; CDR3aa: CAWTFGDSYEQYF
v_gene: TRBV3-1/TRBV3-2; j_gene: TRBJ1-6; CDR3aa: CASSQDIWISASSPLHF
v_gene: TRBV12-5; j_gene: TRBJ1-1; CDR3aa: CASGLGLDRANTEAFF
v_gene: TRBV28; j_gene: TRBJ1-5; CDR3aa: CASSNSGTGLNQPQHF
v_gene: TRBV12-3/TRBV12-4; j_gene: TRBJ2-7; CDR3aa: CASRVAGGYEQYF
v_gene: TRBV6-5; j_gene: TRBJ2-7; CDR3aa: CASRTVYEQYF